This T cell receptor beta chain was captured by sequencing in a study of cytomegalovirus exposure and HLA in healthy donors. About the research overall: Falling in the Caucasian-associated ancestry cluster were 80% to 90% of 398 genotyped donors.

Findings of the study overall: In presence/absence analyses, roughly uniform sequencing depth across donors was assumed. A later analysis linked a missense variant in DCLRE1C to the trimming of TCR beta V and J genes. CMV serostatus stood as the only immune exposure information on hand.

This CDR3 has 14 amino acids. Germline V gene sequence: CDR1 ENHRY, CDR2 SYGVKD. Trimming removed 4 bases from V and 4 bases from J; junction bases left unmatched: 4. To note about this clone: Its specificity is not known.

PCR amplification relied on 60 Vbeta primers (plus 13 Jbeta primers). Produced via immunoSEQ multiplex PCR; TCRdb's table is partial and in-frame only. Among 250,000 or so clones listed, 70% to 90% were seen once. Sample: PBMCs. This chain links TRBV10-3 with TRBJ1-2; 9 nucleotides match TRBD1. This receptor was taken from a woman aged 55 to 70 in good health and CMV-seropositive. As DNA, the CDR3 is TGTGCCATCAGTGGGACAGGGGACTTCTATGGCTACACCTTC. Amino acids: CAISGTGDFYGYTF.